The sequence of this TCR beta chain was determined in a study of Graves' ophthalmopathy and Graves' hyperthyroidism. Regarding the study as a whole: A 13-signature model separated ophthalmopathy from stable hyperthyroidism, 85% to 90% sensitivity, approximately 84% specificity.

RNA transcripts were the source from which TCR beta CDR3 regions were amplified. The first-round RT-PCR employed HTBI primers together with the Qiagen OneStep RT-PCR kit. A multiplex PCR was then performed as the second round. TCRdb reprocessed the multiplex PCR reads with MiXCR, giving one entry per CDR3 protein. The repertoire holds a few hundred thousand distinct CDR3 sequences, around 17% seen once, with 1.6% in the top ten. If patients had other autoimmune diseases, uncontrolled infections, pregnancy or lactation, they were excluded. A word on this clonotype: What it binds is unknown.

Trimming pared 1 base from V and 0 bases from J, leaving 16 bases between. Germline V CDR1 and CDR2: GTSNPN, SVGIG (reference sequence). The CDR3 is 18 amino acids. Sequencing used peripheral blood. The TCR sequence derives from a woman aged 18-30 years with Graves' ophthalmopathy. The J gene is TRBJ2-6, the V gene TRBV30; perhaps D is TRBD1 or TRBD2 (6 bases each). The CDR3 sequence: CAWSDGGQVLSGANVLTF. CDR3 DNA: TGTGCCTGGAGTGACGGGGGCCAGGTACTCTCTGGGGCCAACGTCCTGACTTTC.